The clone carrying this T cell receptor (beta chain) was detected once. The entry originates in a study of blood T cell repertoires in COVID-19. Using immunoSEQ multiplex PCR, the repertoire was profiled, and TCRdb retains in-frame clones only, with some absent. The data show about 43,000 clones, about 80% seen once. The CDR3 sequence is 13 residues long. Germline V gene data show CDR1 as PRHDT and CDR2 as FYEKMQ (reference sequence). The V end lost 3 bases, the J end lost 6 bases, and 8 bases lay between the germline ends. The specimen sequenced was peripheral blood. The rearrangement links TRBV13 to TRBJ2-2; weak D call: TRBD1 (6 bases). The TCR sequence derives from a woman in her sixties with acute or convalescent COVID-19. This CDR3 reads CASSLAGAGELFF. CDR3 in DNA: TGTGCCAGCAGCTTGGCAGGGGCCGGGGAGCTGTTTTTT.